This T cell receptor (beta chain) stems from a study of long-term antiretroviral therapy in people with HIV. About the research overall: About a decade before 2015, the earliest samples were taken when ART was typically delayed. Study outcomes and limitations: Whereas controls had wider CDR3 length ranges, HIV repertoires had narrower ones. ART adherence, viral resistance and therapy changes went undocumented. Even long-term ART left TRB diversity below transplant donor controls, despite gains.

A remark on this clone: Its matching antigen is unknown.

A v3.0 immunoSEQ assay was performed at survey level. Using immunoSEQ multiplex PCR, the repertoire was profiled, and TCRdb retains in-frame clones only, with some absent. The data show 25,000 to 35,000 clones, approximately 84% seen once. The V gene's germline CDR1 is SGHRS and CDR2 YFSETQ. Trimming stripped 0 bases from V and 5 bases from J, with 13 bases between. There are 15 residues in the CDR3. The source is a man aged 45-65 years with HIV. This specimen was unsorted PBMCs, taken 2 years after starting antiretroviral therapy. J is TRBJ2-3 and V is TRBV5-1, with D maybe TRBD2 (6 bases). CDR3 nucleotide sequence: TGCGCCAGCAGCTTGGCACCGGGAGTTGAAGATACGCAGTATTTT. Translation: CASSLAPGVEDTQYF.